The 27 T cell receptor beta chains reported below all come from one sample, sequenced in a study of cytomegalovirus exposure and HLA in healthy donors. Both 60 Vbeta primers and 13 Jbeta primers went into the PCR. Generated by immunoSEQ multiplex PCR, the TCRdb table keeps only in-frame clones and is missing some. The sample consists of some 240,000 clones, around 90% of them appearing once. The sample taken for sequencing was PBMCs. Source of these receptors: a girl aged 2 to 9 in good health and CMV-seronegative.

This clone is a singleton in its sample. The V and J genes are TRBV6-5 and TRBJ2-7, with 10 bases matching TRBD1. The CDR3 is 13 residues long. From germline, CDR1 is MNHEY and CDR2 SVGAGI. V lost 8 bases to trimming and J lost 7 bases; unmatched junction nucleotides: 8. CDR3 nucleotide sequence: TGTGCCAGCTTCGGGACAGGGGCAAGGGAGCAGTACTTC. Encoded protein: CASFGTGAREQYF.

The V call is TRBV7-3, the J call TRBJ1-3, with D perhaps matching TRBD1 (5 bases). Germline CDR1 reads SGHTA; CDR2 reads FQGTGA. This CDR3 has 16 amino acids. V was shortened by 5 bases and J by 0 bases, with 14 bases between the two germline ends. CDR3 bases: TGTGCCAGCAGCCCGGGGCGGGGGGGCTCTGGAAACACCATATATTTT. This encodes CASSPGRGGSGNTIYF.

This rearrangement joins TRBV27 to TRBJ2-3, with a possible D match to TRBD2 (6 bases). The V gene lost 3 bases and the J gene lost 2 bases, with 12 bases spanning the gap. Germline V gives CDR1 MNHEY, CDR2 SMNVEV (reference sequence). This CDR3 region has 15 residues. The chain's CDR3 is CASSLGRGTTDTQYF. The DNA of the CDR3 is TGTGCCAGCAGTTTGGGTCGGGGGACCACAGATACGCAGTATTTT.

V is TRBV5-6 and J is TRBJ2-3, with D possibly being TRBD2 (5 bases). There are 18 residues in the CDR3. Trimming stripped 4 bases from V and 4 bases from J, with 25 bases between. Germline CDR1 and CDR2: SGHDT and YYEEEE. The CDR3 here is CASSLRGGLAEGPDTQYF. The DNA of the CDR3 is TGTGCCAGCAGCCTCCGTGGTGGTCTAGCCGAGGGCCCAGATACGCAGTATTTT.

This clone was recorded only once. This rearrangement joins TRBV5-1 to TRBJ2-7; D may be TRBD1 (6 bases). Trimming stripped 5 bases from V and 4 bases from J, with 19 bases between. CDR1 SGHRS and CDR2 YFSETQ come from the germline V gene. This CDR3 region has 15 residues. CDR3 DNA: TGCGCCAGCAGACCTACAGGGACCCCCCTTTACGAGCAGTACTTC. Its translation: CASRPTGTPLYEQYF. The complete variable domain, with remaining parts taken from reference TRBV5-1 and TRBJ2-7, reads KAGVTQTPRYLIKTRGQQVTLSCSPISGHRSVSWYQQTPGQGLQFLFEYFSETQRNKGNFPGRFSGRQFSNSRSEMNVSTLELGDSALYLCASRPTGTPLYEQYFGPGTRLTVT.

The chain is built from TRBV7-2 and TRBJ1-3; 9 bases match TRBD1. CDR3 length equals 18 residues. V lost 1 base and J lost 3; bases outside the gene matches: 10. The germline gives CDR1 SGHTA, CDR2 FQGNSA. CDR3 residues: CASSLVGTGLGLGNTIYF. CDR3 coding DNA: TGTGCCAGCAGCTTAGTTGGGACAGGGTTAGGGCTTGGAAACACCATATATTTT.

The genes are TRBV5-4 and TRBJ1-6, with 7 nucleotides matching TRBD1. V trimming: 4 bases; J trimming: 8 bases; junction bases outside the gene matches: 6. The CDR3 runs 14 residues. CDR1 is SGHNT and CDR2 is YYREEE in the germline V gene (reference sequence). CDR3 protein: CASSVPGQHSPLHF. The CDR3 DNA sequence: TGTGCCAGCAGCGTCCCGGGACAGCATTCACCCCTCCACTTT.

V usage is TRBV18 and J usage is TRBJ2-5, with 7 bases aligning to TRBD2. The germline V gene has CDR1 KGHSH and CDR2 LQKENI. Trimming removed 3 bases from V and 5 bases from J; junction bases left unmatched: 9. This CDR3 comprises 15 residues. DNA of the CDR3: TGTGCCAGCTCACCGATCGCGGGACTAAGGGAGACCCAGTACTTC. This gives the protein CASSPIAGLRETQYF.

This clone has only a few counts. The chain combines TRBV4-2 with TRBJ2-5; TRBD2 matches 11 bases. The length of the CDR3 is 17 residues. The J segment lost 5 bases and the V segment lost 4 bases, leaving 12 bases of the junction unmatched. Per germline, CDR1 LGHNA and CDR2 YNFKEQ. The CDR3 nucleotides read TGTGCCAGCAGCCTCGGGGATAGCGGGGGGGCCGCGGAGACCCAGTACTTC. Translating gives CASSLGDSGGAAETQYF.

This chain connects TRBV6-1 to TRBJ2-1; 10 bases fit TRBD2. The CDR3 totals 15 residues. CDR1 and CDR2 from the germline V gene are MNHNS and SASEGT. J gave up 6 bases and V 8 bases, and 10 bases lay outside the gene matches. CDR3 coding DNA: TGTGCCAGCGGTTCTTCTAGCGGGAGTGGCAATGAGCAGTTCTTC. It yields the protein CASGSSSGSGNEQFF.

In DNA, the CDR3 is TGTGCCAGCACCATCACTAGAGGCTCCTATAATTCACCCCTCCACTTT. Translation gives CASTITRGSYNSPLHF. V gene TRBV5-4 combines with J gene TRBJ1-6; D uncertain. V was trimmed by 6 bases and J by 0 bases, leaving 13 bases between them. Germline loops: CDR1 SGHNT, CDR2 YYREEE (reference sequence). The CDR3 is 16 residues long.

The chain uses TRBV6-1 and TRBJ2-7, with 9 bases identical to TRBD1. This CDR3 contains 14 residues. Germline lookup yields CDR1 MNHNS and CDR2 SASEGT. After removal of 5 bases from V and 4 bases from J, the junction contained 6 bases not matched to a gene. The CDR3 DNA sequence: TGTGCCAGCAGTCTTGGACAGGGGACTTACGAGCAGTACTTC. Its translation is CASSLGQGTYEQYF.

The rearrangement links TRBV5-1 to TRBJ2-2; 8 bases match TRBD2. Trimming at V came to 6 bases and at J to 0 bases, leaving 4 bases not matched to a gene. Germline CDR1 is SGHRS and CDR2 is YFSETQ. This CDR3 comprises 15 residues. CDR3 in amino acids: CASMSGLANTGELFF. The CDR3 DNA is TGCGCCAGCATGTCGGGACTAGCGAACACCGGGGAGCTGTTTTTT.

The chain carries TRBV5-4 and TRBJ2-7; D is perhaps TRBD2 (6 bases). V lost 0 bases and J lost 2, with 12 bases in between. Germline V lookup: CDR1 SGHNT, CDR2 YYREEE (reference sequence). This CDR3 is 15 amino acids long. CDR3 nucleotide sequence: TGTGCCAGCAGCTTGGATCCGGGAGAAGCCTACGAGCAGTACTTC. Amino acids: CASSLDPGEAYEQYF.

This clone appeared a single time. The V call is TRBV30, the J call TRBJ1-3, with D perhaps matching TRBD1 (6 bases). V shed 3 bases and J shed 0 bases, with 9 bases lying between them. CDR3 length: 14 residues. The V gene's germline CDR1 is GTSNPN and CDR2 SVGIG (reference sequence). CDR3 in amino acids: CAWRTGNSGNTIYF. The CDR3 DNA reads as TGTGCCTGGAGAACAGGGAACTCTGGAAACACCATATATTTT.

The rearrangement links TRBV6-5 to TRBJ2-5, with a weak D call TRBD1 (6 bases). The J call is in doubt because the DNA end fits TRBJ2-7 better. The CDR3 is 14 residues long. The germline CDR1 and CDR2 sequences are MNHEY and SVGAGI. CDR3 sequence (DNA): TGTGCCAGCCGATTGTCTTGGGCAGGGGACGAGCAGTACTTC. Its translation: CASRLSWAGDEQYF.

This sequence joins TRBV2 and TRBJ1-6, with a tentative D call TRBD1 (6 bases). This CDR3 comprises 17 residues. Germline lookup yields CDR1 SNHLY and CDR2 FYNNEI. With 1 base removed from V and 4 bases from J, the gap between germline ends came to 14 bases. CDR3 amino acids: CASSEVQRDKYNSPLHF. CDR3 in DNA: TGTGCCAGCAGTGAAGTACAGAGGGACAAATATAATTCACCCCTCCACTTT. The entire variable domain, with the rest obtained from reference TRBV2 and TRBJ1-6, is as follows: EPEVTQTPSHQVTQMGQEVILRCVPISNHLYFYWYRQILGQKVEFLVSFYNNEISEKSEIFDDQFSVERPDGSNFTLKIRSTKLEDSAMYFCASSEVQRDKYNSPLHFGNGTRLTVT.

The rearrangement uses TRBV7-2 and TRBJ2-1; D is uncertain. The CDR3 covers 16 residues. V lost 5 bases to trimming and J lost 0 bases, with 14 bases between them. From germline, CDR1 is SGHTA and CDR2 FQGNSA. The CDR3 coding sequence is TGTGCCAGCAGCCGTCGGAGCAGCAGCTCCTACAATGAGCAGTTCTTC. This gives the protein CASSRRSSSSYNEQFF.

CDR3 loop: CAWTLTGGTGTF. Written as DNA, the CDR3 is TGTGCCTGGACCCTCACGGGGGGTACGGGCACCTTC. The chain joins TRBV30 to TRBJ1-2; possible D gene TRBD1, 5 bases. Germline CDR1 and CDR2: GTSNPN and SVGIG (reference sequence). V was cut by 4 bases and J by 13 bases, with 19 bases left in between. This CDR3 comprises 12 residues.

This chain's CDR3 is CASTPKLAGGPCLAGELFF. CDR3 sequence (DNA): TGTGCCAGCACCCCCAAACTAGCGGGAGGGCCCTGCCTGGCCGGGGAGCTGTTTTTT. The J gene is TRBJ2-2, the V gene TRBV21-1; TRBD2 is the table's D call, not checked against the DNA. TRBV21-1 counts as a pseudogene. CDR3 size: 19 residues.

This sequence joins TRBV5-1 and TRBJ1-6; TRBD1 matches at 7 bases. The CDR3 is 15 amino acids. V shed 0 bases, J shed 3 bases, and the junction held 0 bases outside the gene matches. CDR1 is SGHRS, CDR2 YFSETQ, per germline. CDR3 nucleotides: TGCGCCAGCAGCTTGGCAGGGGGCTATAATTCACCCCTCCACTTT. It is translated as CASSLAGGYNSPLHF.

The rearrangement links TRBV10-3 to TRBJ2-7, with D unclear. V lost 9 bases and J 2 bases, leaving 17 bases between the germline ends. Germline lookup yields CDR1 ENHRY and CDR2 SYGVKD. CDR3 size: 14 residues. The CDR3 spells CAISTPGSTYEQYF. CDR3 in DNA: TGTGCCATTTCCACCCCCGGGTCAACCTACGAGCAGTACTTC.

The chain uses TRBV10-1 and TRBJ1-2; 8 nucleotides align to TRBD1. Germline CDR1 is WNHNN and CDR2 is SYGVQD (reference sequence). Germline trimming cut 4 bases from V and 8 bases from J; bases unmatched to any gene: 3. The CDR3 loop spans 12 amino acids. CDR3: CASSGQGTGYTF. Written as DNA, the CDR3 is TGCGCCAGCAGTGGACAGGGGACCGGCTACACCTTC.

The chain carries TRBV5-1 and TRBJ1-2, with D maybe TRBD1 (5 bases). The CDR3 runs to 15 residues. Germline V gene lookup returns CDR1 SGHRS and CDR2 YFSETQ. Between the trimmed V and J ends, which lost 0 bases and 2 bases, there was a span of 11 bases. The CDR3 protein is CASSLAMAGNYGYTF. CDR3 nucleotides: TGCGCCAGCAGCTTGGCCATGGCAGGGAACTATGGCTACACCTTC.

The V call is TRBV10-3, the J call TRBJ2-1; TRBD2 matches 10 bases. Trimming took 10 bases from V and 8 from J; bases not matched to a gene: 11. Germline values: CDR1 ENHRY, CDR2 SYGVKD. CDR3 size: 14 residues. CDR3 nucleotide sequence: TGTGCCACCAAACCGGGACTAGCGATCGATGAGCAGTTCTTC. It codes for CATKPGLAIDEQFF.

This chain connects TRBV5-6 to TRBJ2-5; possible D gene TRBD1, 5 bases. The J call may be faulty, since TRBJ2-7 better matches the DNA end. CDR1 is SGHDT and CDR2 is YYEEEE in the germline V gene. This CDR3 has 16 residues. The CDR3 DNA follows: TGTGCCAGCAGCGCTGGCCAGGGTTCCTTCTCCTACGAGCAGTACTTC. It translates to CASSAGQGSFSYEQYF.

V is TRBV19 and J is TRBJ1-4; TRBD1 matches 9 bases. Germline V gene sequence: CDR1 LNHDA, CDR2 SQIVND (reference sequence). This CDR3 has 18 amino acids. Germline trimming cut 6 bases from V and 3 bases from J; bases unmatched to any gene: 14. DNA for the CDR3: TGTGCCAGTAGGAAAGGCCTGGCCGGGACAGGGCCTAATGAAAAACTGTTTTTT. Protein: CASRKGLAGTGPNEKLFF.